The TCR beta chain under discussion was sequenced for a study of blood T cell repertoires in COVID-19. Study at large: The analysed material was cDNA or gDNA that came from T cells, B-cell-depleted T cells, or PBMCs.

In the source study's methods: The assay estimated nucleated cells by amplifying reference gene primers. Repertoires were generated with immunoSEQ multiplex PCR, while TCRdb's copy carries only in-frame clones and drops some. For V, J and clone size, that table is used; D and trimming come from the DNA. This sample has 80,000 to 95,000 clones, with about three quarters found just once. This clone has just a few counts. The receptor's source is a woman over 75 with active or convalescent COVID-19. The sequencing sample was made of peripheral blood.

The CDR3 DNA is TGTGCCAGCAGGAAGGACAGGTTCCGAGGCGGCTACACCTTC. As protein: CASRKDRFRGGYTF. The gene calls are TRBV7-9 and TRBJ1-2; 7 bases are shared with TRBD1. The germline V gene has CDR1 SEHNR and CDR2 FQNEAQ (reference sequence). The CDR3 length is 14 residues. J was trimmed by 8 bases and V by 6 bases; bases with no gene match: 12.